This TCR beta chain was profiled in a study of glioma-infiltrating T cells after dendritic cell vaccination. TCRdb's copy holds only in-frame clones and misses some; the assay was immunoSEQ multiplex PCR. Found here are some 30,000 clones, 90% of them singletons; the top ten hold roughly 2.3%. The receptor was isolated from a human donor with glioblastoma. The source was blood, collected before dendritic cell vaccination.

DNA for the CDR3: TGTGCCAGCAGCTTGGGGGGGGACTACGAGCAGTACTTC. Protein product: CASSLGGDYEQYF. The J gene is TRBJ2-7, the V gene TRBV11-2; 7 bases match TRBD2. The junction had 2 bases not matched to a gene; V was cut back by 3 bases and J by 3 bases. The CDR3 consists of 13 residues. The germline V gene encodes CDR1 SGHAT and CDR2 FQNNGV.